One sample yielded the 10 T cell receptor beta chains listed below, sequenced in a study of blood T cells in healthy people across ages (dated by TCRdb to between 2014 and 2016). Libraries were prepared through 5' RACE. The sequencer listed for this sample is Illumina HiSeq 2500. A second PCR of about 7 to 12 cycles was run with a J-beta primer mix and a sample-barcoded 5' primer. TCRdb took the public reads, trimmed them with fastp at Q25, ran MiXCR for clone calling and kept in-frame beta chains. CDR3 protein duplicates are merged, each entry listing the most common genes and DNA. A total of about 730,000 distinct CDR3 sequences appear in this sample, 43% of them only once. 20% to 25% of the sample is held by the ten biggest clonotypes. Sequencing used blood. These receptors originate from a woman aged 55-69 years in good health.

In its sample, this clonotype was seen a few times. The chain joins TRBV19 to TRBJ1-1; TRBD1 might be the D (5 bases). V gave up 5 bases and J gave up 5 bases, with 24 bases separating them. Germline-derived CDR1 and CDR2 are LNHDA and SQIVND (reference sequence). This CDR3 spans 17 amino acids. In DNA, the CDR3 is TGTGCCAGTAGTCTCCACGGGCCTTCCGCCGGGGGTACTGAAGCTTTCTTT. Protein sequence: CASSLHGPSAGGTEAFF.

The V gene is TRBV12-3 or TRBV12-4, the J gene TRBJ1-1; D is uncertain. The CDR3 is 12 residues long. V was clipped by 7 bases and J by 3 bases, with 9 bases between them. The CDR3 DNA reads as TGTGCCAGCACCGACGGGTACACTGAAGCTTTCTTT. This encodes CASTDGYTEAFF.

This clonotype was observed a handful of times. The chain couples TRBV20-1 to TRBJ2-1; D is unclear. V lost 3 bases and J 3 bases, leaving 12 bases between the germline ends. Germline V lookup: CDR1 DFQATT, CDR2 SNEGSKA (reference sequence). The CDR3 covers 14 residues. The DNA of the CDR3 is TGCAGTGCTAGTTTAGAGCGTTACTACAATGAGCAGTTCTTC. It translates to CSASLERYYNEQFF.

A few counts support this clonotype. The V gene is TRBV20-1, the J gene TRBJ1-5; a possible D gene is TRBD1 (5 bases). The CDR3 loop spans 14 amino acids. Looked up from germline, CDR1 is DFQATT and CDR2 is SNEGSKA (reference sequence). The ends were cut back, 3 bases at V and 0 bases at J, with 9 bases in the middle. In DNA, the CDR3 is TGCAGTGCTAGTGCAGGGACTAGCAATCAGCCCCAGCATTTT. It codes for CSASAGTSNQPQHF.

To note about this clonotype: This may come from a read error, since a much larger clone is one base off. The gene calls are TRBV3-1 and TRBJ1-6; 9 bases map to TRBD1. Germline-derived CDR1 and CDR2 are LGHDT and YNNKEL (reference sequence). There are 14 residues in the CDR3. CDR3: CASNQDRGDSPLHF. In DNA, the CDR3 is TGTGCCAGCAACCAAGACAGGGGGGATTCACCCCTCCACTTT.

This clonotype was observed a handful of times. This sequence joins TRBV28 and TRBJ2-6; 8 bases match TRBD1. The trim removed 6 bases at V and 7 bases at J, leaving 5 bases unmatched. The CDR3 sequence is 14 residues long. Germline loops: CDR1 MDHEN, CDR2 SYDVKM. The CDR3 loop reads CASRGQGFANVLTF. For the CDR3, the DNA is TGTGCCAGCAGAGGACAGGGTTTCGCCAACGTCCTGACTTTC.

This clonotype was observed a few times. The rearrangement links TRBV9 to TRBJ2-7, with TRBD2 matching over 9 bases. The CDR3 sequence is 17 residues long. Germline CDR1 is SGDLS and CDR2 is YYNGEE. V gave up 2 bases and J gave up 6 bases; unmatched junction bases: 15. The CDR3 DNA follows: TGTGCCAGCAGCGTTTCATCACTAGCGGGTGCTGGGGGCGAGCAGTACTTC. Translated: CASSVSSLAGAGGEQYF.

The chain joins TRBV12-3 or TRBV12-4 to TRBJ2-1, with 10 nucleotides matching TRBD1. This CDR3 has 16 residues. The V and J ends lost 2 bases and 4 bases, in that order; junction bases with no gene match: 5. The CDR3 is CASSLWDRGSYNEQFF. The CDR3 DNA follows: TGTGCCAGCAGTTTATGGGACAGGGGATCGTACAATGAGCAGTTCTTC.

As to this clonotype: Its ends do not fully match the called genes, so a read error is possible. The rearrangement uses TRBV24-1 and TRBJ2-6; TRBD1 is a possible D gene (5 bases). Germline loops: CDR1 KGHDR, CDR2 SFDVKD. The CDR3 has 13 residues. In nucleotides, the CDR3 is TGTGCCGCCTCCCACTCTGGGGCCAACGTCCCGACTTTC. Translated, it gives CAASHSGANVPTF.

CDR3 amino acids: CASSGDPTSATPYEQYF. The DNA of the CDR3 is TGTGCCAGCAGCGGGGACCCAACTAGCGCCACCCCTTACGAGCAGTACTTC. The chain has TRBV9 and TRBJ2-7, with 7 bases identical to TRBD2. This CDR3 spans 17 amino acids. Trimming took 3 bases from V and 4 from J; bases not matched to a gene: 16. Germline V gene data show CDR1 as SGDLS and CDR2 as YYNGEE.